The 20 T cell receptor beta chains below were found in one sample sequenced in a study of shared clonotypes between healthy human individuals. Repertoires were generated with immunoSEQ multiplex PCR, while TCRdb's copy carries only in-frame clones and drops some. The sample shows roughly 2.5 million clones, approximately 92% of them seen only once. Sequenced material: naive CD4+ T cells sorted from blood. The subset: CD45RA+ positively selected. The receptors derive from a man between 18 and 29 years old in good health.

This clone has just a few counts. The chain couples TRBV5-6 to TRBJ1-2; D unresolved. CDR1 and CDR2 from the germline V gene are SGHDT and YYEEEE. Deletions cut 9 bases from V and 4 bases from J, with 16 bases between. The CDR3 has 13 residues. The CDR3 DNA sequence: TGTGCCACCAGGAGAGGCCTTGCCTATGGCTACACCTTC. This translates into CATRRGLAYGYTF. Combining the CDR3 with reference TRBV5-6 and TRBJ1-2 gives the whole variable domain DAGVTQSPTHLIKTRGQQVTLRCSPKSGHDTVSWYQQALGQGPQFIFQYYEEEERQRGNFPDRFSGHQFPNYSSELNVNALLLGDSALYLCATRRGLAYGYTFGSGTRLTVV.

The chain is built from TRBV19 and TRBJ2-5, with D unclear. The CDR3 totals 12 residues. CDR1 LNHDA and CDR2 SQIVND come from the germline V gene (reference sequence). Trimming removed 6 bases from V and 2 bases from J, with 7 bases in between. CDR3 coding DNA: TGTGCCAGTAGAGGGCAGCAAGAGACCCAGTACTTC. The encoded protein is CASRGQQETQYF.

This clone was picked up one time. The chain carries TRBV7-2 and TRBJ1-3, with 7 bases aligning to TRBD1. Germline CDR1 SGHTA, CDR2 FQGNSA. V was clipped by 4 bases and J by 3 bases; unmatched bases: 6. This CDR3 comprises 15 residues. This CDR3 reads CASSSTGTIGNTIYF. The CDR3 DNA is TGTGCCAGCAGCTCGACAGGGACAATTGGAAACACCATATATTTT.

The CDR3 is CASRTGTAGNTIYF. In nucleotides, the CDR3 is TGTGCCAGCAGGACCGGGACAGCCGGAAACACCATATATTTT. This sequence joins TRBV6-5 and TRBJ1-3, with 7 bases fitting TRBD1. The CDR3 spans 14 residues. The germline CDR1 and CDR2 sequences are MNHEY and SVGAGI. V shed 6 bases and J 4 bases; nucleotides not matched to a gene: 6.

The rearrangement uses TRBV10-3 and TRBJ2-1; D not resolved. Germline-derived CDR1 and CDR2 are ENHRY and SYGVKD. CDR3 size: 13 residues. V was pared by 0 bases and J by 8 bases, with 8 bases between. CDR3 in DNA: TGTGCCATCAGTGAGTCTGGGCAGGATGAGCAGTTCTTC. This gives the protein CAISESGQDEQFF.

This clone was picked up a small number of times. The gene calls are TRBV7-6 and TRBJ1-1, with 8 bases lining up with TRBD1. CDR3 length: 15 residues. Germline CDR1 and CDR2: SGHVS and FNYEAQ. Trimming cost V 6 bases and J 4 bases; bases outside gene matches: 10. CDR3 protein: CASSIGQGGTTEAFF. The CDR3 DNA follows: TGTGCCAGCAGTATCGGACAGGGAGGGACCACTGAAGCTTTCTTT.

This clone was observed once. CDR3 in DNA: TGTGCCTGGAGGTTCGACAGGGGGAGCTCCTATAATTCACCCCTCCACTTT. Encoded protein: CAWRFDRGSSYNSPLHF. The J gene is TRBJ1-6, the V gene TRBV30; 9 bases agree with TRBD1. The CDR3 runs to 17 residues. Trimming at V came to 3 bases and at J to 0 bases, leaving 6 bases not matched to a gene. Germline V gene sequence: CDR1 GTSNPN, CDR2 SVGIG (reference sequence). The full variable domain, completed using reference TRBV30 and TRBJ1-6, is SQTIHQWPATLVQPVGSPLSLECTVEGTSNPNLYWYRQAAGRGLQLLFYSVGIGQISSEVPQNLSASRPQDRQFILSSKKLLLSDSGFYLCAWRFDRGSSYNSPLHFGNGTRLTVT.

The rearrangement uses TRBV2 and TRBJ2-7, with 7 bases aligning to TRBD2. This CDR3 has 14 amino acids. In germline, CDR1 is SNHLY, CDR2 FYNNEI. J gave up 1 base and V 5 bases, and 5 bases lay outside the gene matches. The CDR3 is CASSSGVKSYEQYF. The CDR3 nucleotides are TGTGCCAGCAGTAGCGGGGTGAAATCCTACGAGCAGTACTTC.

The V call is TRBV5-1, the J call TRBJ2-1; TRBD2 matches 8 bases. Trimming cost V 4 bases and J 4 bases; bases outside gene matches: 7. CDR1 SGHRS and CDR2 YFSETQ come from the germline V gene. The CDR3 extends over 15 amino acids. The CDR3 region has the DNA TGCGCCAGCAGCCCGGGGACTAGTTATTACAATGAGCAGTTCTTC. This translates into CASSPGTSYYNEQFF.

The chain recombines TRBV10-3 with TRBJ2-2; TRBD1 aligns across 9 bases. CDR1 is ENHRY and CDR2 is SYGVKD in the germline V gene. V was pared by 7 bases and J by 6 bases, with 12 bases of the junction left unmatched. The CDR3 sequence is 16 residues long. The CDR3 bases are TGTGCCATCAAAGTTAGACAGGGGGTATACGCCGGGGAGCTGTTTTTT. Protein product: CAIKVRQGVYAGELFF.

V usage is TRBV6-5 and J usage is TRBJ1-6, with D possibly TRBD1 on 5 matching bases. V dropped 0 bases and J dropped 9 bases, with 12 bases sitting between them. CDR3 length equals 15 residues. The germline CDR1 and CDR2 sequences are MNHEY and SVGAGI. CDR3 region: CASSYSGGDPSPLHF. The CDR3, as DNA: TGTGCCAGCAGTTACTCGGGAGGGGATCCTTCACCCCTCCACTTT.

This chain uses TRBV19 with TRBJ1-3; no definite D call. In germline, CDR1 is LNHDA, CDR2 SQIVND (reference sequence). CDR3 length equals 14 residues. V lost 11 bases and J lost 0, with 14 bases in between. The chain's CDR3 is CASKVSSSGNTIYF. Here the CDR3 DNA reads TGTGCCTCTAAGGTTAGCAGCTCTGGAAACACCATATATTTT.

This clone was seen only a few times. This rearrangement joins TRBV28 to TRBJ1-1; 9 bases line up with TRBD1. With V trimmed by 6 bases and J by 5 bases, 7 bases remained unmatched. The CDR3 is 14 residues long. The V gene's germline CDR1 is MDHEN and CDR2 SYDVKM. CDR3 sequence: CASRTGTGQTEAFF. Written as DNA, the CDR3 is TGTGCCAGCAGGACCGGGACAGGGCAAACTGAAGCTTTCTTT.

V and J are TRBV7-2 and TRBJ2-7; 8 bases are shared with TRBD2. This CDR3 comprises 19 residues. Germline trimming cut 2 bases from V and 6 bases from J; bases unmatched to any gene: 21. CDR1 SGHTA and CDR2 FQGNSA come from the germline V gene. As DNA, the CDR3 is TGTGCCAGCAGCTTACTGTATATGATGACCGGGACTAGTGGTTCCGAGCAGTACTTC. This sequence encodes CASSLLYMMTGTSGSEQYF.

The chain combines TRBV5-8 with TRBJ2-3; maybe TRBD1 (7 bases). CDR1 and CDR2 from the germline V gene are SGHTS and YDEGEE. This CDR3 is 15 amino acids long. V was clipped by 4 bases and J by 3 bases, with 15 bases between them. The CDR3 loop reads CASSPGDRLTDTQYF. As DNA, the CDR3 is TGTGCCAGCAGCCCGGGGGACAGATTGACAGATACGCAGTATTTT.

The V and J genes are TRBV10-3 and TRBJ1-2; D gene uncertain. The CDR3 extends over 13 amino acids. Germline V lookup: CDR1 ENHRY, CDR2 SYGVKD. Trimming pared 3 bases from V and 7 bases from J, leaving 12 bases between. CDR3 bases: TGTGCCATCAGTGAATCTGGGAGTGCTGGCTACACCTTC. This gives the protein CAISESGSAGYTF.

The V call is TRBV6-5, the J call TRBJ2-1; 7 nucleotides match TRBD2. The V and J ends lost 5 bases and 9 bases, in that order; junction bases with no gene match: 7. Germline V lookup: CDR1 MNHEY, CDR2 SVGAGI. This CDR3 is 13 amino acids long. The chain's CDR3 is CASSPTSVGEQFF. CDR3 coding DNA: TGTGCCAGCAGTCCCACTAGCGTCGGTGAGCAGTTCTTC.

The chain links TRBV5-1 to TRBJ1-1; D possibly corresponds to TRBD1 (6 bases). Trimming removed 4 bases from V and 1 base from J, with 11 bases in between. The CDR3 is made up of 14 amino acids. Per germline, CDR1 SGHRS and CDR2 YFSETQ. CDR3 DNA: TGCGCCAGCAGCCGACAGGACTCGAACACTGAAGCTTTCTTT. Translating gives CASSRQDSNTEAFF.

The V call is TRBV5-1, the J call TRBJ2-5; D is possibly TRBD1 or TRBD2 (5 bases each). V lost 7 bases and J 2 bases, leaving 18 bases between the germline ends. This CDR3 contains 15 residues. Germline assignment: CDR1 SGHRS and CDR2 YFSETQ. CDR3 sequence reads: CASGAARGIQETQYF. The CDR3 DNA reads as TGCGCCAGCGGGGCAGCGCGAGGGATTCAAGAGACCCAGTACTTC. Drawing the rest from reference TRBV5-1 and TRBJ2-5, the complete variable domain is KAGVTQTPRYLIKTRGQQVTLSCSPISGHRSVSWYQQTPGQGLQFLFEYFSETQRNKGNFPGRFSGRQFSNSRSEMNVSTLELGDSALYLCASGAARGIQETQYFGPGTRLLVL.

The chain joins TRBV19 to TRBJ1-2; TRBD1 agrees at 8 bases. The CDR3 runs 14 residues. With V trimmed by 10 bases and J by 4 bases, 11 bases remained unmatched. Germline CDR1 is LNHDA and CDR2 is SQIVND (reference sequence). CDR3 residues: CAIGRPGTGYGYTF. The DNA of the CDR3 is TGTGCCATAGGGCGTCCCGGGACAGGCTATGGCTACACCTTC.